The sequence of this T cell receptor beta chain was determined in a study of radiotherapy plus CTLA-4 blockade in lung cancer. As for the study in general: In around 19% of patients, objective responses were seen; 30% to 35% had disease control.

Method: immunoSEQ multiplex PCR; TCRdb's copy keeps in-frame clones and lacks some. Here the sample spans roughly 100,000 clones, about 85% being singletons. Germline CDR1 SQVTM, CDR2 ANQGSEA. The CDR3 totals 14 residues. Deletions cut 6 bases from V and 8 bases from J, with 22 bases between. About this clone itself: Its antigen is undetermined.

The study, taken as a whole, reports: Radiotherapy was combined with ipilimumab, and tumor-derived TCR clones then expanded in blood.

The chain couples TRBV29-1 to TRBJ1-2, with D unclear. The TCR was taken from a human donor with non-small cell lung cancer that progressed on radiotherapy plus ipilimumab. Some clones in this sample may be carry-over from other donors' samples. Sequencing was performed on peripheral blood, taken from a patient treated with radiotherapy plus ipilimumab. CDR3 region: CSVRRSYAVGGYTF. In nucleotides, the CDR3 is TGCAGCGTCCGAAGAAGTTATGCGGTTGGAGGCTACACCTTC.